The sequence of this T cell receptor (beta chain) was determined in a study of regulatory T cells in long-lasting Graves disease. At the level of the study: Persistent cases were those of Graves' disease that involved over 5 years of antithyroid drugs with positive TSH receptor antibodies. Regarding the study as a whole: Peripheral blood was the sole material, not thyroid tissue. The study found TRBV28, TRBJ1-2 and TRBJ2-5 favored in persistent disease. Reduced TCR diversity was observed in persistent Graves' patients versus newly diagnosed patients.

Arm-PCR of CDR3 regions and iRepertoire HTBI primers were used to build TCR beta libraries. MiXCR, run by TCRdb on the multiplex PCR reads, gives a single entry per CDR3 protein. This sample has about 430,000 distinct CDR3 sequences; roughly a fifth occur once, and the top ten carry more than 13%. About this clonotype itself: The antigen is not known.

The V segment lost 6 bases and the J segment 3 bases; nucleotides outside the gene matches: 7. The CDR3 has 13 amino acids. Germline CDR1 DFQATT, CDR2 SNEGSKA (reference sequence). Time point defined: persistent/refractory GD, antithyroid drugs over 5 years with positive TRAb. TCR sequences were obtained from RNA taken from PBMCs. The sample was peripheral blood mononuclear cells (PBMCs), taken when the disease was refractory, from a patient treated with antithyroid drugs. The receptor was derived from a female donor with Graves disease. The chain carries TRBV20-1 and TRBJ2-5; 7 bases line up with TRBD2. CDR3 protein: CSARTLAEETQYF. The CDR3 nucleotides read TGCAGTGCCAGGACGCTAGCGGAAGAGACCCAGTACTTC.